This entry concerns a single TCR beta chain. No antigen is known for it. Alongside a J-beta primer mix, a sample-barcoded 5' primer served in a second PCR lasting about 6 to 12 cycles. In TCRdb, the 5' RACE reads were re-called with MiXCR into one record per CDR3 protein. The table lists 900,000 to 950,000 distinct CDR3 sequences, 25% to 35% of them singletons. The source of the sample is a study of blood T cells in healthy people across ages. Study-wide points: Older individuals had lower TCR beta diversity per million T cells (the decline was roughly linear). The unsorted PBMCs prevented any conclusive comparison of naive versus antigen-experienced cells.

CDR1 DFQATT and CDR2 SNEGSKA come from the germline V gene (reference sequence). V was pared by 3 bases and J by 1 base, with 21 bases of the junction left unmatched. This CDR3 region has 20 residues. Whenever a sample was processed, at least 6.5 million PBMCs were isolated. The same sample was also used in a study of T cells of mothers and their children.

The specimen was blood. The chain combines TRBV20-1 with TRBJ2-3; 8 bases match TRBD2. The sequence came from a middle-aged woman in good health. CDR3 DNA sequence: TGCAGTGCTAGCCTTTTGATTAGCGGGGCCTTGCCCGGTGGCACAGATACGCAGTATTTT. Its translation is CSASLLISGALPGGTDTQYF.